This is a list of T cell receptor beta chains from one sample in a study of blood T cell repertoires in COVID-19. Produced via immunoSEQ multiplex PCR; TCRdb's table is partial and in-frame only. The sample consists of 130,000 to 150,000 clones, around 84% of them appearing once. The sequenced material came from peripheral blood. These receptors were taken from a woman aged 45-65 years with acute or convalescent COVID-19. Both conserved end residues are part of each CDR3. D genes are given only for firm matches. Part of the rows lack a size; the others show once, few, many or a class for expanded clones.

>NA|TRBV20-1|TRBJ2-1|NA|10
CSASFDEQFF
TGCAGTGCTAGCTTCGATGAGCAGTTCTTC
>once|TRBV29-1|TRBJ1-1|TRBD1|13
CSVGDTGVTEAFF
TGCAGCGTCGGGGACACAGGGGTCACTGAAGCTTTCTTT
>NA|TRBV7-9|TRBJ2-6|NA|13
CASSHSGANVLTF
TGTGCCAGCAGCCACTCTGGGGCCAACGTCCTGACTTTC
>once|TRBV30|TRBJ1-4|NA|11
CAWSVLGKLFF
TGTGCCTGGAGTGTACTTGGAAAACTGTTTTTT
>NA|TRBV19|TRBJ1-5|TRBD1|14
CASSRGQGGQPQHF
TGTGCCAGTAGTAGAGGACAGGGAGGTCAGCCCCAGCATTTT
>NA|TRBV5-1|TRBJ1-5|TRBD1|17
CASSSRDRVRGGQPQHF
TGCGCCAGCAGCTCCCGGGACAGGGTAAGAGGTGGCCAGCCCCAGCATTTT
>NA|TRBV14|TRBJ2-5|NA|16
CASSQDRGHKQETQYF
TGTGCCAGCAGCCAAGATCGTGGGCATAAACAAGAGACCCAGTACTTC
>NA|TRBV4-3|TRBJ1-2|TRBD1|16
CASSPGGRGGWDGYTF
TGCGCCAGCAGCCCAGGGGGCCGAGGAGGGTGGGATGGCTACACCTTC
>NA|TRBV6-2/TRBV6-3|TRBJ1-2|NA|12
CASSSNLAGYTF
TGTGCCAGCAGCTCTAATCTAGCGGGCTACACCTTC
>once|TRBV6-2/TRBV6-3|TRBJ1-5|NA|11
CASSEQLFQHF
TGTGCCAGCAGCGAACAATTGTTCCAGCATTTT
>NA|TRBV12-5|TRBJ1-5|TRBD1|17
CASGPRQGLDSNQPQHF
TGTGCTAGTGGTCCAAGACAGGGCCTCGATAGCAATCAGCCCCAGCATTTT
>few|TRBV28|TRBJ2-7|NA|16
CASSPPQGLISYEQYF
TGTGCCAGCAGTCCCCCCCAGGGGTTGATTTCCTACGAGCAGTACTTC
>few|TRBV25-1|TRBJ1-4|TRBD1|14
CASASGTVNEKLFF
TGTGCCAGTGCCTCCGGGACAGTTAATGAAAAACTGTTTTTT